This T cell receptor beta chain appears in the sequencing data of a study of T cells in Graves' hyperthyroidism and ophthalmopathy. There were TCR beta CDR3 regions amplified from RNA transcripts. First-round RT-PCR of the TCR CDR3 relied on the HTBI primer set. MiXCR, run by TCRdb on the multiplex PCR reads, gives a single entry per CDR3 protein. This table has roughly 420,000 distinct CDR3 sequences, around 16% appearing once. At least ten counts were recorded for this clonotype. J gave up 5 bases and V 6 bases, and 7 bases lay outside the gene matches. Germline CDR1 reads DFQATT; CDR2 reads SNEGSKA (reference sequence). The CDR3 runs 14 residues.

The chain links TRBV20-1 to TRBJ2-7, with 13 bases lining up with TRBD2. The source of this sequence is a young woman with Graves' hyperthyroidism. Sequencing was performed on blood. The CDR3 bases are TGCAGTGCCAGGACTAGCGGGGGCCCCAACGAGCAGTACTTC. The encoded protein is CSARTSGGPNEQYF.